A selection of T cell receptor beta chains follows, all from one sample in a study of blood T cell repertoires in COVID-19. Profiled with immunoSEQ multiplex PCR; TCRdb holds only in-frame clones, not every one. The data contain nearly 200,000 clones, less than 90% of them singletons. Sequencing used peripheral blood. The receptors originated from a human donor in a cohort sampled during active COVID-19. CDR3s include the opening cysteine and the closing phenylalanine or tryptophan. Fields, in order: D gene, V gene, J gene, clone size, CDR3 protein, CDR3 DNA. D genes are given only for firm matches. Size is stated for part of the rows, as once, few or many counts, or as a class when the clone is expanded.

TRBD1	TRBV19	TRBJ2-2	-	CASTTGTGLTGELFF	TGTGCCAGTACCACCGGGACAGGGCTCACCGGGGAGCTGTTTTTT
TRBD1	TRBV29-1	TRBJ2-1	-	CSGFGTVNNEQFF	TGCAGCGGGTTCGGGACAGTTAACAATGAGCAGTTCTTC
-	TRBV30	TRBJ1-5	-	CAWSLQSNQPQHF	TGTGCCTGGAGTCTCCAGTCTAATCAGCCCCAGCATTTT
TRBD2	TRBV27	TRBJ2-5	few	CASRPLLAGGETQYF	TGTGCCAGCCGCCCCTTACTAGCGGGGGGAGAGACCCAGTACTTC
-	TRBV5-1	TRBJ1-1	-	CASSLRAAQGEAFF	TGCGCCAGCAGCTTGCGGGCAGCACAGGGCGAAGCTTTCTTT
TRBD1	TRBV10-3	TRBJ2-5	-	CAISRDSSETQYF	TGTGCCATCAGTCGGGACAGTTCAGAGACCCAGTACTTC
TRBD1	TRBV24-1	TRBJ1-5	-	CATADRGRRQPQHF	TGTGCCACCGCGGACAGGGGGCGCAGGCAGCCCCAGCATTTT
-	TRBV18	TRBJ2-4	-	CASSPPGGGNIQYF	TGTGCCAGCTCACCACCGGGAGGTGGAAACATTCAGTACTTC
-	TRBV28	TRBJ1-5	once	CGTARGGGNQPQHF	TGTGGCACTGCTAGGGGTGGCGGCAATCAGCCCCAGCATTTT
-	TRBV12-3/TRBV12-4	TRBJ1-1	few	CASSLRTEAFF	TGTGCCAGCAGTTTACGCACTGAAGCTTTCTTT
TRBD2	TRBV9	TRBJ2-5	few	CASSVGRGSGAAETQYF	TGTGCCAGCAGCGTAGGGAGGGGTAGCGGGGCGGCTGAGACCCAGTACTTC
-	TRBV27	TRBJ1-5	-	CASSFTVATSNQPQHF	TGTGCCAGCAGTTTCACAGTCGCGACCTCTAATCAGCCCCAGCATTTT
-	TRBV7-2	TRBJ1-5	once	CASSLVFSSNQPQHF	TGTGCCAGCAGCTTAGTGTTTAGTAGCAATCAGCCCCAGCATTTT
TRBD1	TRBV3-1/TRBV3-2	TRBJ2-7	-	CASSRGQTYEQYF	TGTGCCAGCTCACGGGGACAGACCTACGAGCAGTACTTC
TRBD2	TRBV3-1/TRBV3-2	TRBJ2-3	-	CASSQDFSWEGDTQYF	TGTGCCAGCAGCCAAGATTTCAGTTGGGAGGGAGATACGCAGTATTTT
TRBD1	TRBV27	TRBJ2-2	-	CASKRGPLNTGELFF	TGTGCCAGCAAGAGGGGGCCCCTAAACACCGGGGAGCTGTTTTTT
-	TRBV28	TRBJ2-7	-	CASSAPLRGFGASEQYF	TGTGCCAGCAGTGCACCCCTAAGGGGGTTTGGAGCATCCGAGCAGTACTTC
TRBD2	TRBV25-1	TRBJ2-5	-	CASSPSGAETQYF	TGTGCCAGCAGTCCTAGCGGGGCTGAGACCCAGTACTTC
-	TRBV11-2	TRBJ2-7	once	CASSLYGGNSYEQYF	TGTGCCAGCAGCCTATATGGCGGGAACTCCTACGAGCAGTACTTC
-	TRBV28	TRBJ1-5	-	CASSPHSAVSHSQPQHF	TGTGCCAGCAGTCCGCATTCAGCGGTCAGTCACAGTCAGCCCCAGCATTTT
-	TRBV5-4	TRBJ2-3	-	CASSLRGRGERDTQYF	TGTGCCAGCAGCTTGCGAGGGAGGGGGGAACGGGATACGCAGTATTTT